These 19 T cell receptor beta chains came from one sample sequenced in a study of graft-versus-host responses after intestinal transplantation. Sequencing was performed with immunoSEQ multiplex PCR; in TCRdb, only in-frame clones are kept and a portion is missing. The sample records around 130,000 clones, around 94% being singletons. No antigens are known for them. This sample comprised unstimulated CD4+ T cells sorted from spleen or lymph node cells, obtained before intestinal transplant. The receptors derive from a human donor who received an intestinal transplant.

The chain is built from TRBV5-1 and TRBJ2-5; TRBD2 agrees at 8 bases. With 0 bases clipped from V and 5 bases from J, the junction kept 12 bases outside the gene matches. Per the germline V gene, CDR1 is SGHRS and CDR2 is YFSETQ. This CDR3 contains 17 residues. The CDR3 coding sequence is TGCGCCAGCAGCTTGGCCGCGCTAGCGGGCCAGGGGGAGACCCAGTACTTC. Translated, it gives CASSLAALAGQGETQYF.

The CDR3: CASSLGRGTDTEAFF. DNA of the CDR3: TGTGCCAGCAGCTTAGGCAGGGGTACGGACACTGAAGCTTTCTTT. V is TRBV7-8 and J is TRBJ1-1, with a tentative D call TRBD1 (6 bases). Trimming removed 1 base from V and 3 bases from J, with 12 bases in between. The germline gives CDR1 SGHVS, CDR2 FQNEAQ. The CDR3 length is 15 residues. Full variable domain (remainder filled in from reference TRBV7-8 and TRBJ1-1): GAGVSQSPRYKVAKRGQDVALRCDPISGHVSLFWYQQALGQGPEFLTYFQNEAQLDKSGLPSDRFFAERPEGSVSTLKIQRTQQEDSAVYLCASSLGRGTDTEAFFGQGTRLTVV.

The CDR3 loop is CSVAALMNTEAFF. DNA for the CDR3: TGCAGCGTGGCAGCACTCATGAACACTGAAGCTTTCTTT. The chain recombines TRBV29-1 with TRBJ1-1; D unclear. The CDR3 contains 13 residues. Per the germline V gene, CDR1 is SQVTM and CDR2 is ANQGSEA. Trimming removed 6 bases from V and 0 bases from J, with 11 bases in between.

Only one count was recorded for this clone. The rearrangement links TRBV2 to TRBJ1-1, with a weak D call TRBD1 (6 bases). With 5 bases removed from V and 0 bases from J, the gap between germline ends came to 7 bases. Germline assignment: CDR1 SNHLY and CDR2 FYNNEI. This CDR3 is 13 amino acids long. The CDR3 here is CASSPGVNTEAFF. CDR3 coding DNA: TGTGCCAGCAGTCCAGGGGTGAACACTGAAGCTTTCTTT.

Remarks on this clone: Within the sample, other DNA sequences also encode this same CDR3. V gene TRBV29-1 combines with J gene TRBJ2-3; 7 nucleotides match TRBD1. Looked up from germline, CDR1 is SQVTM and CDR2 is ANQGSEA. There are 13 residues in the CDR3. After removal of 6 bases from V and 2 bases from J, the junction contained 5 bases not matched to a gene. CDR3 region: CSVAGTVTDTQYF. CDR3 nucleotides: TGCAGCGTCGCCGGGACAGTCACAGATACGCAGTATTTT.

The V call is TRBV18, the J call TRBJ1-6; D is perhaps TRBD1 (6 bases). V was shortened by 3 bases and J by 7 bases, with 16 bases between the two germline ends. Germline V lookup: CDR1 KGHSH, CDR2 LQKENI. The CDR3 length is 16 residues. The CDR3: CASSPGTLVSNSPLHF. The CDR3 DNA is TGTGCCAGCTCACCCGGGACACTGGTGAGCAATTCACCCCTCCACTTT.

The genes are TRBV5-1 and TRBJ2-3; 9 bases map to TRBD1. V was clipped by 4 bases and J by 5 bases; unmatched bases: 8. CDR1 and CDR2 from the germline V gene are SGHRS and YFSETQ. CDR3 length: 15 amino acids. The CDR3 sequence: CASSPRQGVVDTQYF. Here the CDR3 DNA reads TGCGCCAGCAGCCCGCGACAGGGGGTGGTAGATACGCAGTATTTT.

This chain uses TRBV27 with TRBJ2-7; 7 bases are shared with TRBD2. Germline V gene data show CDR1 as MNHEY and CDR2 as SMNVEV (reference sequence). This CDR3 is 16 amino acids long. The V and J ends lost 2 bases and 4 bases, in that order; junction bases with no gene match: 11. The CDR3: CASSLGAGLSSYEQYF. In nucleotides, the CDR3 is TGTGCCAGCAGTTTAGGAGCGGGACTCAGTAGTTACGAGCAGTACTTC.

The CDR3 DNA sequence: TGTGCCAGTAGTATGGGGGGAATTGGGCAGCCCCAGCATTTT. Translation: CASSMGGIGQPQHF. V usage is TRBV19 and J usage is TRBJ1-5, with D perhaps matching TRBD1 (5 bases). This CDR3 spans 14 amino acids. Trimming shortened V by 3 bases and J by 7 bases, and 13 bases separated the two germline ends. CDR1 is LNHDA, CDR2 SQIVND, per germline (reference sequence).

The CDR3 here is CASSYRGNEQFF. Here the CDR3 DNA reads TGTGCCAGCAGCTATCGGGGGAATGAGCAGTTCTTC. V gene TRBV5-6 combines with J gene TRBJ2-1; perhaps TRBD2 as D (6 bases). CDR1 is SGHDT and CDR2 is YYEEEE in the germline V gene. The CDR3 consists of 12 residues. V shed 3 bases and J shed 7 bases, with 8 bases lying between them.

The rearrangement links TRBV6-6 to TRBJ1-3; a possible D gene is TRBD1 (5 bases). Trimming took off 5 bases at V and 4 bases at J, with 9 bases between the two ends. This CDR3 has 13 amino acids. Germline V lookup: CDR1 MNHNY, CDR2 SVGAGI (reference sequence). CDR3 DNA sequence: TGTGCCAGCAGTAAGGACACGGGAAACACCATATATTTT. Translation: CASSKDTGNTIYF.

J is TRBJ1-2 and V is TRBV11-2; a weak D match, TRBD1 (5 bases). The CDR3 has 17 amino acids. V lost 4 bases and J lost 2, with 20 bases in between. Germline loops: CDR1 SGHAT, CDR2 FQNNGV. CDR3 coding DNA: TGTGCCAGCAGCTCCCCCAGACGTGGGACCCTCAACTATGGCTACACCTTC. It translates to CASSSPRRGTLNYGYTF.

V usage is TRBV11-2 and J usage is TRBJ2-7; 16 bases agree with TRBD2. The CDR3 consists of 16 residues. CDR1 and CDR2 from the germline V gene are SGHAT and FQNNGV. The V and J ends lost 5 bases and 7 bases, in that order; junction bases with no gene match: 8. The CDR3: CASSLGLAGGLSEQYF. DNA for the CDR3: TGTGCCAGCAGCCTGGGACTAGCGGGGGGGCTGAGTGAGCAGTACTTC.

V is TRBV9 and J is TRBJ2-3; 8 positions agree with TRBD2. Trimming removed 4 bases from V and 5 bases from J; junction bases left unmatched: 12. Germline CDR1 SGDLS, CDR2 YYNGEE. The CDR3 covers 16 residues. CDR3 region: CASSHPTGGGLDTQYF. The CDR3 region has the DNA TGTGCCAGCAGCCACCCAACGGGGGGGGGACTAGATACGCAGTATTTT.

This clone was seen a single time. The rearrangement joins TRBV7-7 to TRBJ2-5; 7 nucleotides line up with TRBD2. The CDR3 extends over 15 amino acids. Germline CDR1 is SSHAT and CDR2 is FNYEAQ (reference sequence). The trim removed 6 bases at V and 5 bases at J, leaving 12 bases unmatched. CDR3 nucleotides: TGTGCCAGCAGTGCTGTTGGGACGGGGGGTGAGACCCAGTACTTC. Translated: CASSAVGTGGETQYF.

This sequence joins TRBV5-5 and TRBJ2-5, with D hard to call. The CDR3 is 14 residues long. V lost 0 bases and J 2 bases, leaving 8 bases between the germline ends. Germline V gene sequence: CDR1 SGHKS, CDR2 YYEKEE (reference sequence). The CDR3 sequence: CASSLVRGQETQYF. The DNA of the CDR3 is TGTGCCAGCAGCTTGGTAAGAGGACAAGAGACCCAGTACTTC.

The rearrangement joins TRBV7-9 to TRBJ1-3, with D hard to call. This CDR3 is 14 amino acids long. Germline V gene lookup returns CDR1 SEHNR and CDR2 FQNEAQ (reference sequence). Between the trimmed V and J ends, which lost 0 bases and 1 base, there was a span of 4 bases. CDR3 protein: CASSLAASGNTIYF. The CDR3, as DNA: TGTGCCAGCAGCTTAGCGGCTTCTGGAAACACCATATATTTT.

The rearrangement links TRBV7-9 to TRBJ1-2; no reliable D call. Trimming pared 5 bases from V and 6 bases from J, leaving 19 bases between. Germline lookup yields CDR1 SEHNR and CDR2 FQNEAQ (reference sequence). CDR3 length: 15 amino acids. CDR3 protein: CASSPREGLRHGYTF. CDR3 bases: TGTGCCAGCAGCCCCCGGGAGGGTTTAAGGCATGGCTACACCTTC. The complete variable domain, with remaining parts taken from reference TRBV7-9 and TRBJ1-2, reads DTGVSQNPRHKITKRGQNVTFRCDPISEHNRLYWYRQTLGQGPEFLTYFQNEAQLEKSRLLSDRFSAERPKGSFSTLEIQRTEQGDSAMYLCASSPREGLRHGYTFGSGTRLTVV.

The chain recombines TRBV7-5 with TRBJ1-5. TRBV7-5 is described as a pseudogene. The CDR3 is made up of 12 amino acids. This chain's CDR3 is CVRSSPTQPQHF. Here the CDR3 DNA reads TGTGTCAGAAGCTCCCCCACCCAGCCCCAGCATTTT.